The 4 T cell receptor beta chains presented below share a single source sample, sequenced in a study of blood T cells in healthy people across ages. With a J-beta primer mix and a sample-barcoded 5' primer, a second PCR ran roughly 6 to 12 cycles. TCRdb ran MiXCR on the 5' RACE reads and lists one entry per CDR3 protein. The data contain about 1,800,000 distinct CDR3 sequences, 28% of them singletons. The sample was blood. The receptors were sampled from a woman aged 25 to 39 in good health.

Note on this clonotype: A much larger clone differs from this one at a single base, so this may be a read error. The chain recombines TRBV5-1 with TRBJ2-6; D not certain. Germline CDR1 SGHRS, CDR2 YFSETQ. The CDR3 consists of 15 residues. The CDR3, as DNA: TGCGCCGGCAGCTCCTCTCCGCGTGGGGCCAACGTCCTGACTTTC. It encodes CAGSSSPRGANVLTF.

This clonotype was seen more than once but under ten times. CDR3 nucleotide sequence: TGCAGTGCTAGAGATCGGGCTAGCGGGGGGGCCTACAATGAGCAGTTCTTC. It encodes CSARDRASGGAYNEQFF. V and J are TRBV20-1 and TRBJ2-1, with 12 bases lining up with TRBD2. Germline loops: CDR1 DFQATT, CDR2 SNEGSKA (reference sequence). This CDR3 spans 17 amino acids. Trimming at V came to 0 bases and at J to 2 bases, leaving 5 bases not matched to a gene.

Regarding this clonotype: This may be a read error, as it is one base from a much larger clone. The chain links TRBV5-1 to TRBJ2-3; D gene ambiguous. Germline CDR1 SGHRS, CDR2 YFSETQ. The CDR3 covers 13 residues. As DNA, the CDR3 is TGCACCAGCAGCTTGGAAGGCACAGATACGCAGTATTTT. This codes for CTSSLEGTDTQYF.

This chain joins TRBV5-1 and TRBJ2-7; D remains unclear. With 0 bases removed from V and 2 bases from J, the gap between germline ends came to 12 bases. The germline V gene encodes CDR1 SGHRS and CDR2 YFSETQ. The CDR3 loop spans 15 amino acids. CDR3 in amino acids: CASSLGQDQPYEQYF. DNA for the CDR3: TGCGCCAGCAGCTTGGGGCAGGATCAACCCTACGAGCAGTACTTC.